Presented here are 28 T cell receptor beta chains from one specimen sequenced in a study of T cell responses to AZD1222 COVID-19 vaccine. The method was immunoSEQ multiplex PCR; TCRdb's version includes in-frame clones alone and lacks a portion of them. The table has 110,000 to 150,000 clones, 85% to 95% seen once. The sample in question was peripheral blood, obtained on day 0 of AZD1222 vaccination. All receptors derive from an adult in good health.

The CDR3, as DNA: TGCAGCGTTGAAGATGATGTTCACGGGGAGCTGTTTTTT. Protein sequence: CSVEDDVHGELFF. J is TRBJ2-2 and V is TRBV29-1; D is uncertain. CDR1 SQVTM and CDR2 ANQGSEA come from the germline V gene. V was trimmed by 0 bases and J by 7 bases, leaving 9 bases between them. The CDR3 is made up of 13 amino acids.

This clone was observed a single time. The J gene is TRBJ1-5, the V gene TRBV28, with D perhaps matching TRBD1 (6 bases). The germline V gene has CDR1 MDHEN and CDR2 SYDVKM. The CDR3 loop spans 13 amino acids. V was shortened by 7 bases and J by 7 bases, with 14 bases between the two germline ends. The CDR3 here is CASTNHGGQPQHF. The CDR3 bases are TGTGCCAGCACCAACCACGGGGGCCAGCCCCAGCATTTT.

The chain links TRBV2 to TRBJ1-5, with unresolved D. CDR3 length: 14 amino acids. Germline values: CDR1 SNHLY, CDR2 FYNNEI. Trimming removed 1 base from V and 0 bases from J, with 4 bases in between. CDR3 bases: TGTGCCAGCAGTGAAGTCAATAGCAATCAGCCCCAGCATTTT. Amino acid sequence: CASSEVNSNQPQHF.

The chain recombines TRBV25-1 with TRBJ2-7; 8 bases match TRBD1. The germline V gene encodes CDR1 MGHDK and CDR2 SYGVNS. This CDR3 comprises 14 residues. V lost 5 bases, J lost 5 bases, and 8 bases stayed unmatched. The CDR3 region is CASSTTGGWNEQYF. CDR3 in DNA: TGTGCCAGCAGTACTACAGGGGGTTGGAACGAGCAGTACTTC.

The chain has TRBV10-3 and TRBJ2-5; 7 positions agree with TRBD2. The junction had 4 bases not matched to a gene; V was cut back by 3 bases and J by 0 bases. CDR1 and CDR2 from the germline V gene are ENHRY and SYGVKD. The CDR3 length is 15 residues. CDR3 amino acids: CAISEPGTNQETQYF. The CDR3 DNA reads TGTGCCATCAGTGAACCAGGGACTAACCAAGAGACCCAGTACTTC.

The rearrangement links TRBV9 to TRBJ1-6, with D uncertain. Germline V gene sequence: CDR1 SGDLS, CDR2 YYNGEE. V was shortened by 4 bases and J by 10 bases, with 15 bases between the two germline ends. The CDR3 sequence is 14 residues long. The CDR3 protein is CASSSDIQQSPLHF. For the CDR3, the DNA is TGTGCCAGCAGCTCTGACATACAGCAATCACCCCTCCACTTT.

V and J are TRBV6-1 and TRBJ1-6; D gene uncertain. Germline V lookup: CDR1 MNHNS, CDR2 SASEGT. This CDR3 is built from 14 residues. The V end lost 3 bases, the J end lost 10 bases, and 13 bases lay between the germline ends. CDR3 residues: CASSETLLRSPLHF. CDR3 DNA: TGTGCCAGCAGTGAGACACTTCTACGGTCACCCCTCCACTTT.

The V call is TRBV4-1, the J call TRBJ2-3; D possibly uses TRBD1 or TRBD2 (5 bases each). Germline CDR1 reads MGHRA; CDR2 reads YSYEKL. Trimming took off 0 bases at V and 2 bases at J, with 18 bases between the two ends. The CDR3 contains 18 residues. CDR3 nucleotides: TGCGCCAGCAGCCAAGAAACTAAAATCGGGGCCTTCACAGATACGCAGTATTTT. Translation: CASSQETKIGAFTDTQYF.

The V call is TRBV18, the J call TRBJ2-2; D is undetermined. The CDR3 is 12 amino acids. CDR1 KGHSH and CDR2 LQKENI come from the germline V gene. V lost 8 bases and J lost 5, with 9 bases in between. CDR3 amino acids: CASTTRTGELFF. The CDR3 region has the DNA TGTGCCAGCACGACCCGGACCGGGGAGCTGTTTTTT. Full variable domain (rest looked up from reference TRBV18 and TRBJ2-2): NAGVMQNPRHLVRRRGQEARLRCSPMKGHSHVYWYRQLPEEGLKFMVYLQKENIIDESGMPKERFSAEFPKEGPSILRIQQVVRGDSAAYFCASTTRTGELFFGEGSRLTVL.

The J gene is TRBJ2-3, the V gene TRBV2; TRBD1 might be the D (7 bases). Trimming took 11 bases from V and 2 from J, leaving 17 bases between them. This CDR3 comprises 14 residues. Per the germline V gene, CDR1 is SNHLY and CDR2 is FYNNEI. CDR3 loop: CACGTDLNTDTQYF. CDR3 DNA sequence: TGTGCCTGCGGGACAGACCTTAACACAGATACGCAGTATTTT.

This chain uses TRBV7-8 with TRBJ2-7; no clear D gene. Germline V CDR1 and CDR2: SGHVS, FQNEAQ. V was pared by 3 bases and J by 3 bases, with 6 bases between. There are 12 residues in the CDR3. The CDR3 nucleotides read TGTGCCAGCAGCTTCCCCTTCTACGAGCAGTACTTC. Residues: CASSFPFYEQYF.

The V and J genes are TRBV7-8 and TRBJ2-7; D is uncertain. Germline CDR1 is SGHVS and CDR2 is FQNEAQ. This CDR3 is built from 11 residues. Trimming took off 6 bases at V and 0 bases at J, with 3 bases between the two ends. The CDR3 DNA reads as TGTGCCAGCAGTCTCTCCTACGAGCAGTACTTC. Translating gives CASSLSYEQYF.

The V call is TRBV30, the J call TRBJ2-7, with a tentative D call TRBD1 (5 bases). V lost 0 bases to trimming and J lost 7 bases, with 10 bases between them. CDR1 and CDR2 from the germline V gene are GTSNPN and SVGIG (reference sequence). This CDR3 has 12 residues. This CDR3 is CAWSVSGAEQYF. DNA of the CDR3: TGTGCCTGGAGTGTATCTGGGGCGGAGCAGTACTTC.

The rearrangement joins TRBV6-5 to TRBJ1-2; D perhaps matches TRBD1 (6 bases). The V end lost 2 bases, the J end lost 4 bases, and 8 bases lay between the germline ends. CDR1 is MNHEY, CDR2 SVGAGI, per germline. CDR3 length equals 13 residues. In nucleotides, the CDR3 is TGTGCCAGCAGTTACAACAGGGTCTATGGCTACACCTTC. Translated, it gives CASSYNRVYGYTF.

This sequence joins TRBV4-1 and TRBJ1-6; tentative D call: TRBD1 (6 bases). The germline V gene encodes CDR1 MGHRA and CDR2 YSYEKL. The V and J ends lost 6 bases and 8 bases respectively, with 20 bases between them. The CDR3 sequence is 16 residues long. The CDR3 region is CASSPTGGGSDSPLHF. The CDR3 bases are TGCGCCAGCAGTCCCACCGGAGGGGGGTCGGATTCACCCCTCCACTTT.

The V and J genes are TRBV28 and TRBJ1-2; no definite D call. This CDR3 contains 13 residues. Germline lookup yields CDR1 MDHEN and CDR2 SYDVKM. V was trimmed by 3 bases and J by 5 bases, leaving 10 bases between them. As DNA, the CDR3 is TGTGCCAGCAGTTTGGTCGGGAGATATGGCTACACCTTC. This gives the protein CASSLVGRYGYTF.

The chain carries TRBV2 and TRBJ2-5; a weak D match, TRBD1 (6 bases). Germline V gene lookup returns CDR1 SNHLY and CDR2 FYNNEI. V gave up 7 bases and J gave up 1 base, with 16 bases separating them. The CDR3 is made up of 15 amino acids. DNA of the CDR3: TGTGCCAGCACCCGGCCCACAGGGTTCCAAGAGACCCAGTACTTC. As protein: CASTRPTGFQETQYF.

The chain has TRBV29-1 and TRBJ1-2; D ambiguous. The germline V gene encodes CDR1 SQVTM and CDR2 ANQGSEA. This CDR3 is 12 amino acids long. Trimming left V 7 bases short and J 5 bases short, with 14 bases between. The CDR3 sequence: CSAVGNGYGYTF. CDR3 nucleotides: TGCAGCGCTGTGGGGAATGGATATGGCTACACCTTC.

This chain joins TRBV4-1 and TRBJ1-4; 7 bases line up with TRBD1. V gave up 0 bases and J gave up 0 bases; unmatched junction bases: 4. CDR1 and CDR2 from the germline V gene are MGHRA and YSYEKL. The CDR3 length is 17 residues. The CDR3: CASSQDRGQATNEKLFF. The CDR3, as DNA: TGCGCCAGCAGCCAAGATAGAGGACAGGCAACTAATGAAAAACTGTTTTTT.

In regard to this clone: No conserved phenylalanine or tryptophan ends this CDR3, so it is likely a read error. No DNA is shown, since the ends of the CDR3 on it are uncertain; the CDR3 is the one TCRdb lists. This chain uses TRBV6-6 with TRBJ1-1. The CDR3 spans 13 residues, counting both ends. In germline, CDR1 is MNHNY, CDR2 SVGAGI (reference sequence). The CDR3 reads CASSPGMWDLRAV.

The chain combines TRBV4-1 with TRBJ2-7; tentative D call: TRBD2 (5 bases). The V and J ends lost 2 bases and 4 bases respectively, with 24 bases between them. The CDR3 totals 18 residues. The V gene's germline CDR1 is MGHRA and CDR2 YSYEKL. The CDR3 DNA reads TGCGCCAGCAGCCAACAGCTAGCCTTGACTACCACCTTATACGAGCAGTACTTC. Its protein is CASSQQLALTTTLYEQYF.

The chain is built from TRBV5-1 and TRBJ1-1; D might be TRBD1 (6 bases). CDR3 length equals 19 residues. Germline CDR1 SGHRS, CDR2 YFSETQ. Trimming left V 2 bases short and J 0 bases short, with 23 bases between. The CDR3 DNA reads as TGCGCCAGCAGCTTCGGAAAGGCCGGGACATCCGTAATGAACACTGAAGCTTTCTTT. This encodes CASSFGKAGTSVMNTEAFF.

This chain uses TRBV28 with TRBJ1-5; no reliable D call. Trimming pared 3 bases from V and 3 bases from J, leaving 12 bases between. This CDR3 region has 15 residues. The germline gives CDR1 MDHEN, CDR2 SYDVKM. CDR3: CASSFSRLPNQPQHF. CDR3 nucleotides: TGTGCCAGCAGTTTCTCTCGACTGCCCAATCAGCCCCAGCATTTT.

The CDR3 sequence is CASSQGTGEAYEQYF. The DNA of the CDR3 is TGTGCCAGCTCACAGGGGACAGGGGAGGCCTACGAGCAGTACTTC. This chain links TRBV18 with TRBJ2-7; 10 nucleotides line up with TRBD1. V shed 4 bases, J shed 2 bases, and the junction held 5 bases outside the gene matches. CDR3 length: 15 residues. Germline V CDR1 and CDR2: KGHSH, LQKENI.

The gene calls are TRBV14 and TRBJ1-2; D is possibly TRBD1 (5 bases). The V gene lost 1 base and the J gene lost 4 bases, with 7 bases spanning the gap. CDR1 and CDR2 from the germline V gene are SGHDN and FVKESK. The CDR3 is made up of 13 amino acids. CDR3 sequence reads: CASSQGQRYGYTF. The CDR3 coding sequence is TGTGCCAGCAGCCAAGGACAGCGCTATGGCTACACCTTC.

This chain connects TRBV5-8 to TRBJ2-1; D not certain. Trimming removed 0 bases from V and 0 bases from J, with 7 bases in between. The CDR3 extends over 15 amino acids. Germline CDR1 SGHTS, CDR2 YDEGEE. The CDR3: CASSLGASSYNEQFF. The CDR3 nucleotides read TGTGCCAGCAGCTTGGGGGCGAGCTCCTACAATGAGCAGTTCTTC.

This sequence joins TRBV7-3 and TRBJ1-5, with TRBD1 matching over 7 bases. Unmatched junction bases numbered 5, after V lost 3 bases and J lost 6 bases. Germline assignment: CDR1 SGHTA and CDR2 FQGTGA. This CDR3 is 14 amino acids long. The CDR3 loop is CASSFGGGSQPQHF. The DNA of the CDR3 is TGTGCCAGCAGCTTCGGAGGGGGCAGTCAGCCCCAGCATTTT.

The rearrangement uses TRBV25-1 and TRBJ2-1; D might be TRBD2 (6 bases). V lost 4 bases, J lost 7 bases, and 14 bases lay in between. The CDR3 sequence is 14 residues long. Germline assignment: CDR1 MGHDK and CDR2 SYGVNS. DNA of the CDR3: TGTGCCAGCAGTGCGGGGGAGACGAGAAATGAGCAGTTCTTC. Amino acid sequence: CASSAGETRNEQFF.